The 15 T cell receptor beta chains reported below all come from one sample, sequenced in a study of cytomegalovirus exposure and HLA in healthy donors. The method was immunoSEQ multiplex PCR; TCRdb's version includes in-frame clones alone and lacks a portion of them. The sample holds 140,000 or so clones, just over 90% seen once. The sample taken for sequencing was PBMCs. These receptors originate from a man between 18 and 35 years old in good health and CMV-seronegative.

The chain links TRBV2 to TRBJ2-3; 7 nucleotides line up with TRBD2. Losses at the gene ends were 9 bases for V and 4 bases for J; bases not matched to a gene: 10. The CDR3 loop spans 14 amino acids. CDR1 is SNHLY and CDR2 is FYNNEI in the germline V gene. The CDR3 DNA reads as TGTGCCAGAGCGTTGGGAGGGAGCCCAGATACGCAGTATTTT. Its protein product is CARALGGSPDTQYF.

V gene TRBV20-1 combines with J gene TRBJ2-3, with unresolved D. Germline V gene data show CDR1 as DFQATT and CDR2 as SNEGSKA (reference sequence). V lost 6 bases to trimming and J lost 3 bases, with 7 bases between them. CDR3 length: 11 amino acids. For the CDR3, the DNA is TGCAGTGCACGCAGAACAGATACGCAGTATTTT. It codes for CSARRTDTQYF.

The chain employs TRBV7-3 and TRBJ1-2, with D possibly matching TRBD1 (5 bases). The CDR3 consists of 17 residues. Trimming cost V 1 base and J 2 bases, with 17 bases left between them. The germline gives CDR1 SGHTA, CDR2 FQGTGA. The CDR3 is CASSLRPLGGGNYGYTF. CDR3 DNA sequence: TGTGCCAGCAGCTTAAGGCCCCTCGGTGGGGGGAACTATGGCTACACCTTC.

This clone was recorded once. The chain recombines TRBV30 with TRBJ1-1; maybe TRBD1 (6 bases). Germline V gene lookup returns CDR1 GTSNPN and CDR2 SVGIG (reference sequence). With 1 base removed from V and 1 base from J, the gap between germline ends came to 13 bases. The CDR3 is 15 residues long. CDR3 in DNA: TGTGCCTGGAGTGGGACAGCCCCCCCGAACACTGAAGCTTTCTTT. It translates to CAWSGTAPPNTEAFF.

This chain uses TRBV10-2 with TRBJ2-1, with 9 bases aligning to TRBD2. Germline V lookup: CDR1 WSHSY, CDR2 SAAADI. J gave up 5 bases and V 6 bases, and 2 bases lay outside the gene matches. The CDR3 covers 13 residues. CDR3 residues: CASRGTSNNEQFF. The CDR3 nucleotides are TGCGCCAGCAGGGGGACTAGCAACAATGAGCAGTTCTTC.

This chain joins TRBV7-9 and TRBJ2-1; the D is unclear. From germline, CDR1 is SEHNR and CDR2 FQNEAQ (reference sequence). With 2 bases removed from V and 7 bases from J, the gap between germline ends came to 6 bases. This CDR3 contains 12 residues. CDR3 bases: TGTGCCAGCAGCTTAAACCTAAATGAGCAGTTCTTC. Residues: CASSLNLNEQFF. Full variable domain (rest looked up from reference TRBV7-9 and TRBJ2-1): DTGVSQNPRHKITKRGQNVTFRCDPISEHNRLYWYRQTLGQGPEFLTYFQNEAQLEKSRLLSDRFSAERPKGSFSTLEIQRTEQGDSAMYLCASSLNLNEQFFGPGTRLTVL.

This chain links TRBV7-2 with TRBJ2-5; D is perhaps TRBD2 (6 bases). The germline CDR1 and CDR2 sequences are SGHTA and FQGNSA. V was cut by 0 bases and J by 5 bases, with 13 bases left in between. This CDR3 has 15 amino acids. The CDR3 bases are TGTGCCAGCAGCTTAGCGGGAGGTCCGCGGGAGACCCAGTACTTC. Translating it yields CASSLAGGPRETQYF.

The chain is built from TRBV5-1 and TRBJ1-4, with no clear D. Germline CDR1 is SGHRS and CDR2 is YFSETQ. The CDR3 spans 15 residues. Trimming took 2 bases from V and 0 from J, leaving 8 bases between them. CDR3 loop: CASSLTVATNEKLFF. CDR3 nucleotide sequence: TGCGCCAGCAGCTTAACAGTTGCAACTAATGAAAAACTGTTTTTT.

This CDR3 is CASSLGLSGNTEAFF. The CDR3 coding sequence is TGCGCCAGCAGCTTGGGTCTGAGCGGGAACACTGAAGCTTTCTTT. The chain uses TRBV5-1 and TRBJ1-1; D remains unclear. Trimming removed 0 bases from V and 1 base from J, with 10 bases in between. CDR3 length: 15 residues. The germline CDR1 and CDR2 sequences are SGHRS and YFSETQ.

The V call is TRBV12-5, the J call TRBJ2-7; TRBD2 matches 14 bases. This CDR3 has 19 residues. J was trimmed by 3 bases and V by 0 bases; bases with no gene match: 10. The germline gives CDR1 LGHNT, CDR2 FRNRAP. CDR3 DNA sequence: TGTGCTAGTGGTTTGGTACGACTAGCGGGAGGGAAAATGTGCTACGAGCAGTACGTC. Amino acids: CASGLVRLAGGKMCYEQYV.

In its sample, this clone was seen a few times. V usage is TRBV9 and J usage is TRBJ1-2, with 7 bases identical to TRBD1. Germline V gene data show CDR1 as SGDLS and CDR2 as YYNGEE. Trimming cost V 0 bases and J 5 bases; bases outside gene matches: 4. This CDR3 has 14 amino acids. The CDR3 sequence is CASSVGQGAYGYTF. CDR3 in DNA: TGTGCCAGCAGCGTAGGACAGGGCGCATATGGCTACACCTTC. Complete variable domain (other parts from reference TRBV9 and TRBJ1-2): DSGVTQTPKHLITATGQRVTLRCSPRSGDLSVYWYQQSLDQGLQFLIQYYNGEERAKGNILERFSAQQFPDLHSELNLSSLELGDSALYFCASSVGQGAYGYTFGSGTRLTVV.

The J gene is TRBJ2-7, the V gene TRBV6-5, with D maybe TRBD1 (5 bases). Trimming took off 0 bases at V and 6 bases at J, with 9 bases between the two ends. Germline V CDR1 and CDR2: MNHEY, SVGAGI. The length of the CDR3 is 13 residues. This CDR3 is CASSYSRGSEQYV. CDR3 nucleotides: TGTGCCAGCAGTTACTCAAGGGGCTCCGAGCAGTACGTC.

The chain joins TRBV11-2 to TRBJ1-5; 7 nucleotides match TRBD1. The CDR3 length is 19 residues. Germline V lookup: CDR1 SGHAT, CDR2 FQNNGV. The trim removed 1 base at V and 2 bases at J, leaving 14 bases unmatched. The CDR3 sequence: CASSLGALTGSLGNQPQHF. The CDR3 DNA is TGTGCCAGCAGCTTAGGGGCATTGACAGGGTCCCTCGGCAATCAGCCCCAGCATTTT.

This chain uses TRBV27 with TRBJ2-3; 12 nucleotides agree with TRBD2. The CDR3 runs to 17 residues. The ends lost 2 bases at V and 8 bases at J; junction bases unmatched: 11. Germline CDR1 MNHEY, CDR2 SMNVEV (reference sequence). The CDR3 DNA follows: TGTGCCAGCAGTTTAAGGGCTAGCGGGGGGGCCTGGGTTACGCAGTATTTT. Its translation is CASSLRASGGAWVTQYF.

In this sample, this clone is medium-sized. The rearrangement joins TRBV11-2 to TRBJ2-7; D gene uncertain. The CDR3 runs 13 residues. V shed 1 base and J shed 3 bases, with 7 bases lying between them. The germline V gene has CDR1 SGHAT and CDR2 FQNNGV. CDR3 sequence reads: CASSLGSDYEQYV. CDR3 in DNA: TGTGCCAGCAGCTTAGGGTCCGACTACGAGCAGTACGTC.